This record concerns one T cell receptor (beta chain) sequence. Its binding antigen is unknown. Base qualities were left out, and no much larger clone turns up one base away. TCRbeta CDR3 regions were amplified from genomic DNA using the immunoSEQ Assay, a bias-controlled multiplex PCR. In the authors' own workflow: The number of nucleated cells in each sample was estimated from the amplification of reference gene primers within the assay. To quantify the absolute abundance of each unique TCRbeta CDR3 rearrangement, sequence reads were collapsed and filtered. For each sample, productive Simpson clonality was calculated as the square root of Simpson's diversity index over productive rearrangements. Sourced from immuneACCESS, this table was stored by TCRdb with only in-frame sequences that have V and J called. A share of the clones is absent; for the studies checked, an unresolved V gene accounts for under half, and the remainder has no known explanation. The DNA was the basis for D and trimming; V, J and clone size are from that table. The sample data list some 270,000 clones, and approximately 92% of these were observed just once. The ten largest make up 3.5% to 5% of the sample.

Another Seattle source contributed samples from volunteer blood donors who had recovered from COVID-19. Whole blood was collected in K2EDTA tubes by collaborating institutions according to the institutions' own protocols. For TCRbeta analysis, collaborators shipped samples in one of three forms: frozen whole blood, isolated PBMCs, or DNA extracted from either of those sample types. This specimen belongs to a study of blood T cell repertoires in COVID-19 (dated by TCRdb to about 2020). Study-level background: Collaborator samples came from the United States, Italy and Spain and covered acute and convalescent phases of COVID-19. The material from the prospective study consisted of cDNA or gDNA derived from T cells, B-cell-depleted T cells, or PBMCs. The dataset comprised deeply sampled blood TCRbeta repertoires from subjects exposed to, actively infected with, or recovered from COVID-19. A freely available public database, intended as a resource for researchers studying the immune response to SARS-CoV-2, is where the repertoires were released. Samples were obtained from the ongoing ImmuneRACE study (first 160 participants) and from about 1,300 subjects provided by 6 global collaborators. A de-identified subject ID, COVID-19 status, age in years and sex were almost always included in the sample metadata. Where available, HLA class I and class II types were taken from metadata supplied by the sample provider and were not determined by assay-based typing. The study at large found these results: Clinical and demographic metadata were provided uncurated, with the amount varying by source and participant.

The CDR3 contains 14 residues, cysteine and phenylalanine counted. The only DNA kept is the CDR3, 42 bases in frame from the first base. Relative to germline, V is 1 base shorter and J is 1 base shorter, with 11 bases between their ends. The germline V gene (reference sequence) sets CDR1 to GTSNPN and CDR2 to SVGIG. This receptor chain uses TRBV30 and TRBJ2-7, with TRBD2 tentatively as D gene (6 bases match). This TCR was recovered from a woman between 40 and 55 years old who had recovered from COVID-19. Sequencing input: peripheral blood. Here the CDR3 is given as CAWSAGRRSYEQYF. The nucleotide sequence reads as follows: TGTGCCTGGAGTGCCGGGAGAAGATCCTACGAGCAGTACTTC.